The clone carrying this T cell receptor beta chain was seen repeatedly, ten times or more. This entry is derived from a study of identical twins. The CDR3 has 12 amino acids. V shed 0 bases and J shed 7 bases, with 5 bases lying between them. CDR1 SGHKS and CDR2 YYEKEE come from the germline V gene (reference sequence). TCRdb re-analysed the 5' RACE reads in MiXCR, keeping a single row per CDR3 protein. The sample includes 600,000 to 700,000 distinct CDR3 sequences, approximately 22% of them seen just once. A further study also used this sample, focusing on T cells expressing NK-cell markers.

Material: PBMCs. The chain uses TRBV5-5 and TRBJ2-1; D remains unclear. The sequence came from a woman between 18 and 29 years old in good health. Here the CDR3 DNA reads TGTGCCAGCAGCTTGGTCGAAAATGAGCAGTTCTTC. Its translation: CASSLVENEQFF.